This TCR beta chain was found in a study of blood T cell repertoires in COVID-19 (dated by TCRdb to 2019 to 2021). For the wider study: Samples from collaborators originated in the United States, Italy and Spain and spanned both the acute and convalescent phases of COVID-19. The material from the prospective study consisted of cDNA or gDNA derived from T cells, B-cell-depleted T cells, or PBMCs. Deeply sampled blood TCRbeta repertoires from subjects exposed to, actively infected with, or recovered from COVID-19 were included in the dataset. A freely available public database, intended as a resource for researchers studying the immune response to SARS-CoV-2, is where the repertoires were released. Samples came from the ongoing ImmuneRACE study (first 160 participants) plus 1,254 subjects from 6 global collaborators. Sample metadata almost always included a de-identified subject ID, COVID-19 status, age in years and sex. Where available, HLA class I and class II types were obtained from metadata supplied by the sample provider rather than from assay-based typing.

In the prospective study, participants were roughly 18 to 95 years old, resided in approximately 25 geographic areas of the United States, and were enrolled through a virtual design. To assign participants to cohorts, the prospective study relied on clinical history that participants themselves reported in a screening survey and a study questionnaire. Mobile phlebotomists in the prospective study collected whole blood, serum and a nasopharyngeal or oropharyngeal swab from every participant. Additional blood draws and questionnaires over an approximately 2-month period could optionally be provided by prospective study participants. Prospective study blood samples were shipped either frozen or at room temperature before DNA extraction. TCRbeta CDR3 regions were amplified from genomic DNA by means of the immunoSEQ Assay, a bias-controlled multiplex PCR. Per the authors' processing: The number of nucleated cells in each sample was estimated by amplification of reference gene primers within the assay. Sequence reads were collapsed and filtered to measure the absolute abundance of every unique TCRbeta CDR3 rearrangement. Productive Simpson clonality was computed per sample as the square root of Simpson's diversity index over productive rearrangements. TCRdb took over this immuneACCESS table, retaining in-frame rearrangements with V and J assigned. Such tables are incomplete; in checked studies, under half of the missing clones stem from an unresolved V gene, and the remainder is unexplained. V, J and clone size derive from that table, while D and trimming were established from the DNA sequence. The sample table records approximately 220,000 clones; roughly nine tenths of these occur just once. Of the sample, roughly 4% is held by the ten largest clones.

CDR1 LNHNV and CDR2 YYDKDF are derived from the germline V gene (reference sequence). Trimming takes 2 bases from V and 0 bases from J, and the germline ends sit 7 bases apart. Including cysteine and phenylalanine, the CDR3 has 14 amino acids. CDR3 DNA is the only sequence kept; it has 42 bases, read in frame from the first base. Overall results and qualifications from the work: Clinical and demographic metadata were provided uncurated, with the amount varying by source and participant.

Comments on this clone: No antigen is known for it. Per-base quality was not reported, and no clone a single base away is much larger than it.

The rearranged segments are TRBV15 and TRBJ2-5, with the D segment identity uncertain. Sequenced: PBMCs or T cells enriched from blood (not recorded which). The receptor comes from a young woman with acute COVID-19. CDR3 loop: CATSRSRYQETQYF. DNA sequence: TGTGCCACCAGCAGATCCAGGTACCAAGAGACCCAGTACTTC.